The 28 T cell receptor beta chains below all came from one sample that was sequenced in a study of persistence of HIV-infected CD4 T cells (dated by TCRdb to about 2020). The immunoSEQ hsTCRB assay version 4 in survey mode was used to sequence TCRbeta repertoires from genomic DNA. TCRdb retrieved this table from immuneACCESS and kept in-frame rearrangements only. Not all clones are present; in checked studies, unresolved V genes account for under half, and no reason is known for the remainder. The table for this sample lists about 30,000 clones; 80% to 90% of them were counted only once. The top ten constitute roughly 0.86% of the sample. Their recognized antigens are unknown. The treatment or condition tag for this specimen amounts to: suppressive antiretroviral therapy. Lysates of CMV-infected fibroblasts were used at 10 ug/mL for cell stimulation. Memory CD4+ T cells that did not respond, being CD40L-negative, CD69-negative and CD45RO-high, were sorted as memory populations depleted of antigen-responding cells.

The sequenced sample was CD4+ T cells sorted from PBMCs after roughly 18-hour stimulation, obtained from a patient who received antiretroviral therapy. The cell subset or site label for this specimen denotes: CD40L-CD69- CD45RO-high memory CD4 T cells not responding to CMV lysate. These receptors were collected from an adult man with HIV who was CMV-seropositive.

This chain joins TRBV2 and TRBJ2-2; D possibly matches TRBD1 or TRBD2 (5 bases each). The CDR3 is 16 amino acids. Germline values: CDR1 SNHLY, CDR2 FYNNEI. With 6 bases removed from V and 3 bases from J, the gap between germline ends came to 17 bases. The CDR3 is CASRLGPTKDTGELFF. Written as DNA, the CDR3 is TGTGCCAGCAGACTGGGACCGACCAAGGACACCGGGGAGCTGTTTTTT. Drawing the rest from reference TRBV2 and TRBJ2-2, the complete variable domain is EPEVTQTPSHQVTQMGQEVILRCVPISNHLYFYWYRQILGQKVEFLVSFYNNEISEKSEIFDDQFSVERPDGSNFTLKIRSTKLEDSAMYFCASRLGPTKDTGELFFGEGSRLTVL.

The chain links TRBV27 to TRBJ2-3; D might be TRBD2 (6 bases). From germline, CDR1 is MNHEY and CDR2 SMNVEV (reference sequence). CDR3 length: 15 residues. Trimming took off 7 bases at V and 3 bases at J, with 17 bases between the two ends. The CDR3 is CASTKKIGGTDTQYF. The CDR3 DNA is TGTGCCAGCACTAAAAAGATCGGGGGAACAGATACGCAGTATTTT.

The chain has TRBV28 and TRBJ1-5; the match to TRBD1 covers 9 bases. The CDR3 has 14 amino acids. Germline assignment: CDR1 MDHEN and CDR2 SYDVKM. V shed 6 bases, J shed 7 bases, and the junction held 7 bases outside the gene matches. The CDR3 region has the DNA TGTGCCAGCAGGGACAGGGGTGGGTGGCAGCCCCAGCATTTT. Translation gives CASRDRGGWQPQHF.

This sequence joins TRBV27 and TRBJ2-5, with TRBD1 matching 11 bases. This CDR3 has 14 amino acids. V lost 6 bases and J lost 2; bases outside the gene matches: 2. The germline V gene has CDR1 MNHEY and CDR2 SMNVEV (reference sequence). CDR3 sequence reads: CASSRDRGQETQYF. For the CDR3, the DNA is TGTGCCAGCAGCCGGGACAGGGGGCAAGAGACCCAGTACTTC.

The V gene is TRBV5-1, the J gene TRBJ2-1, with 8 bases aligning to TRBD1. With V trimmed by 4 bases and J by 0 bases, 6 bases remained unmatched. The germline gives CDR1 SGHRS, CDR2 YFSETQ. The CDR3 runs 16 residues. The CDR3 coding sequence is TGCGCCAGCAGCACCTACAGGGGGAGCTCCTACAATGAGCAGTTCTTC. Protein sequence: CASSTYRGSSYNEQFF.

The chain links TRBV5-5 to TRBJ1-6; unclear D gene. The length of the CDR3 is 16 residues. The germline V gene has CDR1 SGHKS and CDR2 YYEKEE (reference sequence). Trimming removed 1 base at V and 8 bases at J, with 16 bases between. CDR3 amino acids: CASSLWVGGIDSPLHF. DNA for the CDR3: TGTGCCAGCAGCTTGTGGGTGGGAGGAATAGATTCACCCCTCCACTTT. The whole variable domain, remainder taken from reference TRBV5-5 and TRBJ1-6, is DAGVTQSPTHLIKTRGQQVTLRCSPISGHKSVSWYQQVLGQGPQFIFQYYEKEERGRGNFPDRFSARQFPNYSSELNVNALLLGDSALYLCASSLWVGGIDSPLHFGNGTRLTVT.

This clone was seen only once. The chain combines TRBV4-3 with TRBJ1-5; D call uncertain. Germline CDR1 LGHNA, CDR2 YSLEER. With 1 base removed from V and 3 bases from J, the gap between germline ends came to 10 bases. The CDR3 runs 15 residues. CDR3 residues: CASSQGTAFNQPQHF. In DNA form, the CDR3 reads TGCGCCAGCAGCCAAGGGACGGCATTCAATCAGCCCCAGCATTTT.

The CDR3 protein is CASSSAGGIAQPQHF. The CDR3 nucleotides read TGTGCCAGCAGTTCCGCCGGGGGGATTGCTCAGCCCCAGCATTTT. The V call is TRBV28, the J call TRBJ1-5, with D possibly being TRBD1 (5 bases). The CDR3 runs 15 residues. Germline-derived CDR1 and CDR2 are MDHEN and SYDVKM. The ends were cut back, 4 bases at V and 6 bases at J, with 16 bases in the middle.

The chain links TRBV29-1 to TRBJ1-1, with 8 bases aligning to TRBD1. The germline V gene encodes CDR1 SQVTM and CDR2 ANQGSEA. Germline trimming cut 8 bases from V and 1 base from J; bases unmatched to any gene: 3. The CDR3 is 12 residues long. The CDR3 nucleotides are TGCAGCACCGGACAGGGGAACACTGAAGCTTTCTTT. Its protein product is CSTGQGNTEAFF.

The chain couples TRBV2 to TRBJ1-5; 10 bases are a match to TRBD1. With 5 bases clipped from V and 7 bases from J, the junction kept 5 bases outside the gene matches. The CDR3 spans 14 residues. Germline V gene lookup returns CDR1 SNHLY and CDR2 FYNNEI. The CDR3 sequence is CASSLRQGAQPQHF. CDR3 coding DNA: TGTGCCAGCAGTCTCCGACAGGGGGCCCAGCCCCAGCATTTT.

The genes are TRBV10-3 and TRBJ2-7, with a weak D call TRBD2 (7 bases). With 4 bases removed from V and 1 base from J, the gap between germline ends came to 11 bases. The CDR3 has 14 amino acids. Germline V gene sequence: CDR1 ENHRY, CDR2 SYGVKD. CDR3 coding DNA: TGTGCCATCAGTGTCGGGGGGCAATCCTACGAGCAGTACTTC. This gives the protein CAISVGGQSYEQYF.

V is TRBV29-1 and J is TRBJ1-2; the D is unclear. Trimming took 2 bases from V and 8 from J, leaving 21 bases between them. In germline, CDR1 is SQVTM, CDR2 ANQGSEA. The CDR3 consists of 15 residues. Here the CDR3 DNA reads TGCAGCGTTGAAAGGCCAAAACTTCTATCGGGGGGCTACACCTTC. The encoded protein is CSVERPKLLSGGYTF. Full variable domain (outside the CDR3, taken from reference TRBV29-1 and TRBJ1-2): SAVISQKPSRDICQRGTSLTIQCQVDSQVTMMFWYRQQPGQSLTLIATANQGSEATYESGFVIDKFPISRPNLTFSTLTVSNMSPEDSSIYLCSVERPKLLSGGYTFGSGTRLTVV.

The chain carries TRBV12-2 and TRBJ1-1; the tabulated D call, TRBD1, remains unverified against the DNA. TRBV12-2 is listed as a pseudogene. This CDR3 is 15 amino acids long. The CDR3 region is CASRLLAGGDTEAFF. The CDR3 bases are TGTGCAAGTCGCTTACTGGCAGGGGGCGACACTGAAGCTTTCTTT.

This sequence joins TRBV4-3 and TRBJ2-3; the D gene could be TRBD1 or TRBD2 (6 bases each). The CDR3 has 16 residues. Germline CDR1 LGHNA, CDR2 YSLEER. Trimming stripped 3 bases from V and 2 bases from J, with 15 bases between. The CDR3 DNA follows: TGCGCCAGCAGCCAGGGGGTGGGGGGCCTCACAGATACGCAGTATTTT. It yields the protein CASSQGVGGLTDTQYF.

CDR3 nucleotide sequence: TGTGCCATCAGTGAGTCGGTGTTTGAGCAGGGTAGACAAGAGACCCAGTACTTC. Translation gives CAISESVFEQGRQETQYF. This sequence joins TRBV10-3 and TRBJ2-5; D is possibly TRBD1 (5 bases). V was shortened by 0 bases and J by 2 bases, with 19 bases between the two germline ends. This CDR3 region has 18 residues. The germline CDR1 and CDR2 sequences are ENHRY and SYGVKD.

The chain couples TRBV29-1 to TRBJ2-1; 9 nucleotides align to TRBD2. V trimming: 6 bases; J trimming: 9 bases; junction bases outside the gene matches: 12. CDR1 SQVTM and CDR2 ANQGSEA come from the germline V gene. The CDR3 has 14 residues. CDR3 residues: CSVAGLAAGGEQFF. The DNA of the CDR3 is TGCAGCGTAGCGGGACTAGCTGCGGGAGGTGAGCAGTTCTTC.

This chain joins TRBV7-2 and TRBJ1-6, with 11 bases that match TRBD1. Per germline, CDR1 SGHTA and CDR2 FQGNSA. V lost 8 bases, J lost 2 bases, and 8 bases stayed unmatched. CDR3 size: 17 residues. The CDR3 sequence is CASHGTGGTPYNSPLHF. The CDR3 DNA reads as TGTGCCAGCCATGGGACAGGGGGAACTCCCTATAATTCACCCCTCCACTTT.

V gene TRBV6-5 combines with J gene TRBJ1-5, with 9 bases aligning to TRBD1. V was clipped by 7 bases and J by 7 bases; unmatched bases: 8. This CDR3 region has 14 residues. Germline values: CDR1 MNHEY, CDR2 SVGAGI. CDR3 region: CASTGGTGQQPQHF. The CDR3 DNA sequence: TGTGCCAGCACCGGGGGGACAGGGCAACAGCCCCAGCATTTT.

The V and J genes are TRBV14 and TRBJ2-1; D may be TRBD1 or TRBD2 (6 bases each). Germline loops: CDR1 SGHDN, CDR2 FVKESK. CDR3 length: 15 amino acids. Trimming cost V 3 bases and J 7 bases, with 16 bases left between them. CDR3: CASSHLRGLGNEQFF. In DNA form, the CDR3 reads TGTGCCAGCAGCCATCTCAGGGGACTGGGAAATGAGCAGTTCTTC.

The gene calls are TRBV29-1 and TRBJ2-6; D ambiguous. There are 15 residues in the CDR3. Deletions cut 1 base from V and 3 bases from J, with 10 bases between. CDR1 and CDR2 from the germline V gene are SQVTM and ANQGSEA. As DNA, the CDR3 is TGCAGCGTTGAAGCCAAAGGGAATGGGGCCAACGTCCTGACTTTC. Its protein is CSVEAKGNGANVLTF. Complete variable domain (other parts from reference TRBV29-1 and TRBJ2-6): SAVISQKPSRDICQRGTSLTIQCQVDSQVTMMFWYRQQPGQSLTLIATANQGSEATYESGFVIDKFPISRPNLTFSTLTVSNMSPEDSSIYLCSVEAKGNGANVLTFGAGSRLTVL.

The chain carries TRBV6-5 and TRBJ1-5; D is perhaps TRBD1 (6 bases). Trimming left V 4 bases short and J 4 bases short, with 14 bases between. This CDR3 spans 15 amino acids. Germline V CDR1 and CDR2: MNHEY, SVGAGI. CDR3 region: CASSSRTGSNQPQHF. The CDR3 nucleotides read TGTGCCAGCAGTTCTCGCACAGGGTCGAATCAGCCCCAGCATTTT.

The V call is TRBV12-5, the J call TRBJ2-2; D unresolved. CDR1 is LGHNT and CDR2 is FRNRAP in the germline V gene. The CDR3 extends over 14 amino acids. The V end lost 5 bases, the J end lost 4 bases, and 11 bases lay between the germline ends. The CDR3 protein is CASGLGSSTGELFF. The CDR3 region has the DNA TGTGCTAGTGGTCTCGGCTCGAGCACCGGGGAGCTGTTTTTT.

This clone was found once. CDR3 sequence: CASSATGADTGELFF. The DNA for the CDR3 is TGTGCCAGCAGCGCGACAGGGGCGGACACCGGGGAGCTGTTTTTT. The chain is built from TRBV7-3 and TRBJ2-2; 8 bases map to TRBD1. CDR1 and CDR2 from the germline V gene are SGHTA and FQGTGA. The CDR3 sequence is 15 residues long. V lost 5 bases and J lost 3; bases outside the gene matches: 5.

This chain joins TRBV28 and TRBJ1-4; D possibly corresponds to TRBD1 (5 bases). CDR3 length equals 16 residues. Germline CDR1 reads MDHEN; CDR2 reads SYDVKM. V lost 6 bases to trimming and J lost 8 bases, with 22 bases between them. The CDR3 sequence is CASSPPGTGLGEKLFF. The CDR3 DNA sequence: TGTGCCAGCAGCCCACCTGGTACAGGTCTCGGCGAAAAACTGTTTTTT.

The CDR3 region is CASSQRDRRGDTEAFF. CDR3 DNA: TGTGCCAGCAGCCAACGGGACAGAAGGGGAGACACTGAAGCTTTCTTT. The gene calls are TRBV6-4 and TRBJ1-1; 7 positions match TRBD1. Germline V lookup: CDR1 MRHNA, CDR2 SNTAGT. The length of the CDR3 is 16 residues. V was pared by 6 bases and J by 3 bases, with 13 bases of the junction left unmatched.

This clone was found a few times. This sample includes further DNA sequences coding for the same CDR3. The rearrangement joins TRBV7-2 to TRBJ2-1; D is uncertain. Per germline, CDR1 SGHTA and CDR2 FQGNSA. This CDR3 has 13 amino acids. Trimming cost V 0 bases and J 3 bases, with 3 bases left between them. The CDR3 loop reads CASSLARYNEQFF. The CDR3 region has the DNA TGTGCCAGCAGCTTAGCCCGCTACAATGAGCAGTTCTTC.

The chain carries TRBV4-3 and TRBJ2-6; D is undetermined. Trimming shortened V by 0 bases and J by 4 bases, and 7 bases separated the two germline ends. The length of the CDR3 is 15 residues. Germline V lookup: CDR1 LGHNA, CDR2 YSLEER. The CDR3 protein is CASSQEPTGANVLTF. For the CDR3, the DNA is TGCGCCAGCAGCCAAGAACCGACCGGGGCCAACGTCCTGACTTTC.

The chain employs TRBV7-9 and TRBJ1-1; D gene unclear. Germline lookup yields CDR1 SEHNR and CDR2 FQNEAQ (reference sequence). The V end lost 3 bases, the J end lost 0 bases, and 5 bases lay between the germline ends. CDR3 length equals 13 residues. The CDR3 spells CASSLDVNTEAFF. CDR3 DNA: TGTGCCAGCAGCTTGGACGTGAACACTGAAGCTTTCTTT.